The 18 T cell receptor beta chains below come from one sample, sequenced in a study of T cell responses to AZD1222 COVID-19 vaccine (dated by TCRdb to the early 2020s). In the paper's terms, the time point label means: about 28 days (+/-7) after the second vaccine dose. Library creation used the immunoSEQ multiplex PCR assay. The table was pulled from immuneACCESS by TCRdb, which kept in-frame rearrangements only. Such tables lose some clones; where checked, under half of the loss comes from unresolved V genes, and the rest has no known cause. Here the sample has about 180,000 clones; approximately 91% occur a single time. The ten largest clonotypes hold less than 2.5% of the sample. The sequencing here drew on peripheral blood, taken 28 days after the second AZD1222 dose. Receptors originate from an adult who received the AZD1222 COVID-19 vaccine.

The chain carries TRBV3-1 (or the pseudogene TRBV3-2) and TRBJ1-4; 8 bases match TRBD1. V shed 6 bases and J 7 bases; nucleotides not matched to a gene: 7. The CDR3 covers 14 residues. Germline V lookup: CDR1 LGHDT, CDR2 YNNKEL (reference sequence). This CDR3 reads CASSFGQGPEKLFF. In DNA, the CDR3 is TGTGCCAGCAGTTTCGGACAGGGTCCTGAAAAACTGTTTTTT.

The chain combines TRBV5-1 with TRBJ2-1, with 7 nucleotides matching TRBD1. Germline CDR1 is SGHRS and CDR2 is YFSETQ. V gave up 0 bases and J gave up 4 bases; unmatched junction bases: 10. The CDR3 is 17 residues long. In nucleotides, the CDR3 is TGCGCCAGCAGCTTGGGTACAGGGGATTCGAGGTACAATGAGCAGTTCTTC. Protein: CASSLGTGDSRYNEQFF.

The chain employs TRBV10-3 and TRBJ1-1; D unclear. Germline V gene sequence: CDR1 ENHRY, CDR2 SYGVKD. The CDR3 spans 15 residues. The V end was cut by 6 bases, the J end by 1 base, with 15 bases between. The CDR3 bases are TGTGCCATCAGGCCGACCGTTGGCAGGAACACTGAAGCTTTCTTT. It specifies CAIRPTVGRNTEAFF.

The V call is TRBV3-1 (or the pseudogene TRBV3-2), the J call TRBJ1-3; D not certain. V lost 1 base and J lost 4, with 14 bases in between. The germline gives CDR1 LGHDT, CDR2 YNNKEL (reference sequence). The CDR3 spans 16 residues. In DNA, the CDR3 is TGTGCCAGCAGCCAAGCGTCACAGATTCCCGGAAACACCATATATTTT. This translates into CASSQASQIPGNTIYF.

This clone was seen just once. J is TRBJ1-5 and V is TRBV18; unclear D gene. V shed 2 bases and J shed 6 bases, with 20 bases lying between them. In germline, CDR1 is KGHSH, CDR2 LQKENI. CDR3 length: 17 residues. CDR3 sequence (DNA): TGTGCCAGCTCACCAAGTAGAGGGAGCGGGCCATTTCAGCCCCAGCATTTT. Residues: CASSPSRGSGPFQPQHF.

The CDR3 loop is CASSQKRGVFPEAFF. The CDR3 DNA sequence: TGCGCCAGCAGCCAAAAAAGGGGGGTTTTTCCCGAAGCTTTCTTT. This chain links TRBV4-3 with TRBJ1-1; D possibly corresponds to TRBD1 (6 bases). The CDR3 length is 15 residues. Trimming cost V 2 bases and J 8 bases, with 18 bases left between them. Germline values: CDR1 LGHNA, CDR2 YSLEER.

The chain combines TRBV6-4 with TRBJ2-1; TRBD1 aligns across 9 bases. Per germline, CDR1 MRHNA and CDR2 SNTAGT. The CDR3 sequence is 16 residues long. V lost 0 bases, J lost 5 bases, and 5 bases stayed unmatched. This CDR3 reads CASSDSGTGPNNEQFF. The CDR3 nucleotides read TGTGCCAGCAGTGACTCCGGGACAGGGCCCAACAATGAGCAGTTCTTC.

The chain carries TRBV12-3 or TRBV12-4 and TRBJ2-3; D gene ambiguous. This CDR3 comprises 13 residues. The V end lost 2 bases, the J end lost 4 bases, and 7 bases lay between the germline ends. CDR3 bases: TGTGCCAGCAGTTTACTGGGCCCAGATACGCAGTATTTT. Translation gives CASSLLGPDTQYF.

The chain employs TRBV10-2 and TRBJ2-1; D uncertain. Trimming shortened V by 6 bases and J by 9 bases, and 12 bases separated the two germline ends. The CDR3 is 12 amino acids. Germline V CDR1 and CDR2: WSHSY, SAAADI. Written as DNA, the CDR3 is TGCGCCAGCAGCGCTCAGGCCGGTGAGCAGTTCTTC. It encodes CASSAQAGEQFF.

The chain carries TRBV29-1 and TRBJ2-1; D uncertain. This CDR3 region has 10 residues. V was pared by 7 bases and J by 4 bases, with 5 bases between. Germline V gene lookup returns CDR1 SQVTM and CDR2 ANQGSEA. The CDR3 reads CSAGYNEQFF. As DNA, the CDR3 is TGCAGCGCCGGATACAATGAGCAGTTCTTC.

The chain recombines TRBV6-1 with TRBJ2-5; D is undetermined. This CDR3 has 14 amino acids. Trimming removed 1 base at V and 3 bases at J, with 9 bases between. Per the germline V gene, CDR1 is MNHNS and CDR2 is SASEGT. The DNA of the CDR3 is TGTGCCAGCAGTGAAGGAATCAATGAAGAGACCCAGTACTTC. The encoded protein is CASSEGINEETQYF.

The CDR3 loop is CASSLVDSGGSPLHF. The CDR3 DNA is TGTGCCAGCAGCTTAGTGGACAGTGGAGGTTCACCCCTCCACTTT. The chain links TRBV7-8 to TRBJ1-6; D is perhaps TRBD1 (6 bases). Germline V gives CDR1 SGHVS, CDR2 FQNEAQ. The CDR3 is 15 residues long. Trimming cost V 1 base and J 9 bases, with 13 bases left between them.

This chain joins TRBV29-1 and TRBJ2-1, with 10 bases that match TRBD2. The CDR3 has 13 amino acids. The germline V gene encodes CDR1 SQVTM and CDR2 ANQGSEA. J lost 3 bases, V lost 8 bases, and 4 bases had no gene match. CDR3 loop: CSSSGSYYNEQFF. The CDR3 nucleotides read TGCAGCTCTAGCGGGAGTTACTACAATGAGCAGTTCTTC.

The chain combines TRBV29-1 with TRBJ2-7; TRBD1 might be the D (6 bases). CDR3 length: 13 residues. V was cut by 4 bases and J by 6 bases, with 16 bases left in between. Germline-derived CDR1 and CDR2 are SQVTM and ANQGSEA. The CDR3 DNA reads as TGCAGCGTTGCCAAGACAGGTCATCCCGAGCAGTACTTC. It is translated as CSVAKTGHPEQYF.

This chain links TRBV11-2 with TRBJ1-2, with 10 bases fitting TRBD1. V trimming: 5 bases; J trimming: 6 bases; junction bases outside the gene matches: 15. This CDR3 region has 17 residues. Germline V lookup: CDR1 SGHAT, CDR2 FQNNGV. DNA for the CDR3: TGTGCCAGCAGCCCCACAGTCGGGACAGGGGCTTTCCATGGCTACACCTTC. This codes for CASSPTVGTGAFHGYTF.

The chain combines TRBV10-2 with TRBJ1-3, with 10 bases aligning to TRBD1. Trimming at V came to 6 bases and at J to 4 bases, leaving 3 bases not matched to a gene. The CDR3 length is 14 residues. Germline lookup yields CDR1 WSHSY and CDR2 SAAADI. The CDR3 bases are TGCGCCAGCAGGGGGACAGGGGTCGGAAACACCATATATTTT. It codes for CASRGTGVGNTIYF.

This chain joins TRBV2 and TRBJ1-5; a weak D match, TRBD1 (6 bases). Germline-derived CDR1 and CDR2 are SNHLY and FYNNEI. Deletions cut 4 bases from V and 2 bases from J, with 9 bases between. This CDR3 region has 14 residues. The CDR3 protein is CASSVSGGNQPQHF. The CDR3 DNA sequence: TGTGCCAGCAGTGTATCAGGGGGCAATCAGCCCCAGCATTTT.

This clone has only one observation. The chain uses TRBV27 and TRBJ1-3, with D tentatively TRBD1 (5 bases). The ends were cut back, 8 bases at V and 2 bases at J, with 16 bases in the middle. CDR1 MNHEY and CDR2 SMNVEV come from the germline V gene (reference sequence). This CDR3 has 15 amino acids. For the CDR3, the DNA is TGTGCCAGCGGATCCCGGGGGGGGGCTGGAAACACCATATATTTT. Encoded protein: CASGSRGGAGNTIYF.